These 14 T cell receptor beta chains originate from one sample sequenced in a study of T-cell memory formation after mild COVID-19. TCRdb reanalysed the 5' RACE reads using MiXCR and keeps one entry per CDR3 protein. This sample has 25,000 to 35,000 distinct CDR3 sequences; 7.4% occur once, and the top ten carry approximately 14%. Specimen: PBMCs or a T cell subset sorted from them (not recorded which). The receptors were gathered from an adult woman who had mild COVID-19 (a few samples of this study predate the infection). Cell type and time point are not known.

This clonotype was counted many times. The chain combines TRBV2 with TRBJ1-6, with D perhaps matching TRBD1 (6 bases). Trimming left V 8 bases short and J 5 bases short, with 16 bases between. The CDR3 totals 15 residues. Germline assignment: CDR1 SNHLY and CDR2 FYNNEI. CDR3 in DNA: TGTGCCAGCCGCCCCGGACAGACGAATAATTCACCCCTCCACTTT. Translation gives CASRPGQTNNSPLHF.

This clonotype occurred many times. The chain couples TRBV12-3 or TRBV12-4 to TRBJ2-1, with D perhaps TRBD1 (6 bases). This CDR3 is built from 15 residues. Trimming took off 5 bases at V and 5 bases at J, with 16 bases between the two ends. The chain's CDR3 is CASSPQGKFDNEQFF. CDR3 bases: TGTGCCAGCAGTCCACAGGGAAAGTTCGACAATGAGCAGTTCTTC.

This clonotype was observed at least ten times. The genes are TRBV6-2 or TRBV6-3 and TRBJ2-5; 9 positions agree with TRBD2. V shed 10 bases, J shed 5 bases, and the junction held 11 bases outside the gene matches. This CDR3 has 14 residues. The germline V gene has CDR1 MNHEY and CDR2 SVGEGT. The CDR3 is CATRVAGDRETQYF. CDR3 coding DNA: TGTGCCACCCGGGTAGCGGGAGATCGGGAGACCCAGTACTTC.

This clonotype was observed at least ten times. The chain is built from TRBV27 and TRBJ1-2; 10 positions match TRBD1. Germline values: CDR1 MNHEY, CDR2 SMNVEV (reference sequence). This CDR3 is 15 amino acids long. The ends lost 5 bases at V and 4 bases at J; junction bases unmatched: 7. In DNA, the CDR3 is TGTGCCAGCAGTCCGTCGACAGGGGGCGTCTATGGCTACACCTTC. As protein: CASSPSTGGVYGYTF.

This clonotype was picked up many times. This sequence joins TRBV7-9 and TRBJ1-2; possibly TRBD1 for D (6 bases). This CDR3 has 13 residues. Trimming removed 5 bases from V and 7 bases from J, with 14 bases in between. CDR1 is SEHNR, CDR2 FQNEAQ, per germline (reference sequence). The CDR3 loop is CASSPPATGGYTF. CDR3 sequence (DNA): TGTGCCAGCAGCCCCCCAGCGACAGGTGGCTACACCTTC.

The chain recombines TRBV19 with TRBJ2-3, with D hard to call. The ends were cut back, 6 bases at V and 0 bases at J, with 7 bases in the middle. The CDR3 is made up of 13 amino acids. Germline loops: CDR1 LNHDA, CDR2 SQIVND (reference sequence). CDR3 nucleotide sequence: TGTGCCAGTAGGACCACTAGCACAGATACGCAGTATTTT. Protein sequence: CASRTTSTDTQYF.

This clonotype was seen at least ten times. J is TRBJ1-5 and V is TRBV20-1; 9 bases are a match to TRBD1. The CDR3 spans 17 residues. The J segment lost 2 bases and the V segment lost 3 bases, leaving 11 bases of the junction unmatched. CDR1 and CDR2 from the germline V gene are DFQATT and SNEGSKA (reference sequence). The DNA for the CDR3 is TGCAGTGCTAGCCGTGTGGGGACAGGGACCGGCAATCAGCCCCAGCATTTT. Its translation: CSASRVGTGTGNQPQHF.

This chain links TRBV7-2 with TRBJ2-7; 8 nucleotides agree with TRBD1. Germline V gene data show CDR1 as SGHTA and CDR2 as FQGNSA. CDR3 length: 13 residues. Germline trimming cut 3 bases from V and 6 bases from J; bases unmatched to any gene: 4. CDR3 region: CASSFRQGPEQYF. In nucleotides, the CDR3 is TGTGCCAGCAGCTTCCGACAGGGGCCCGAGCAGTACTTC.

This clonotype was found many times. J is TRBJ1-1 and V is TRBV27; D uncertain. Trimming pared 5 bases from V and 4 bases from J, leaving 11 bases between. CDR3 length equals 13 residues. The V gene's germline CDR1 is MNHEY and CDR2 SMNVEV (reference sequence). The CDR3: CASSLEVTTEAFF. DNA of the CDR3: TGTGCCAGCAGTCTCGAAGTAACCACTGAAGCTTTCTTT.

The CDR3 here is CATSAPGQGSETQYF. CDR3 sequence (DNA): TGTGCCACCAGTGCACCGGGACAGGGGTCGGAGACCCAGTACTTC. The chain carries TRBV24-1 and TRBJ2-5, with 10 nucleotides matching TRBD1. J was trimmed by 5 bases and V by 5 bases; bases with no gene match: 7. CDR3 length: 15 residues. Germline V lookup: CDR1 KGHDR, CDR2 SFDVKD.

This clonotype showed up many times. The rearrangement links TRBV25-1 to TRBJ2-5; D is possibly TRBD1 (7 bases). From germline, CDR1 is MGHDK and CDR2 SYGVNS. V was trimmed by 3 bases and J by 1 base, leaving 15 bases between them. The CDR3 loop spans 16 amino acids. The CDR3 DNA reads TGTGCCAGCAGTGAGGGGGGACAGCCCACCCAAGAGACCCAGTACTTC. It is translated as CASSEGGQPTQETQYF.

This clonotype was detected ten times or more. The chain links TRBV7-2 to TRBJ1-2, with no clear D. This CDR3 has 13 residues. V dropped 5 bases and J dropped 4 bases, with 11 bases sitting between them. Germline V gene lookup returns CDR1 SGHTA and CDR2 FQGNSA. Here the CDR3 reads CASSPTASYGYTF. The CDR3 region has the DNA TGTGCCAGCAGCCCCACGGCCAGCTATGGCTACACCTTC.

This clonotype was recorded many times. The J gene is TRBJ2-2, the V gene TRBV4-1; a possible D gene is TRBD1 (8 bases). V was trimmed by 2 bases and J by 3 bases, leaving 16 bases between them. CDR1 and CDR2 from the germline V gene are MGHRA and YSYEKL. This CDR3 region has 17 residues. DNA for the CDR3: TGCGCCAGCAGCCAAACTCGGACAGGGAGGGACACCGGGGAGCTGTTTTTT. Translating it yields CASSQTRTGRDTGELFF.

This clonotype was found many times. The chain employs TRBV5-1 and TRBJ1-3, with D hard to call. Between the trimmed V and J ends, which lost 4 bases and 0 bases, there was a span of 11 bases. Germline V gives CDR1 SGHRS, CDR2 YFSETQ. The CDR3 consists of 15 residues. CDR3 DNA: TGCGCCAGCAGCGATGGCCGGGGCTCTGGAAACACCATATATTTT. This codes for CASSDGRGSGNTIYF.